The subject of this entry is one T cell receptor (beta chain). Its antigen remains unknown. Germline lookup yields CDR1 GTSNPN and CDR2 SVGIG (reference sequence). Trimming took 1 base from V and 7 from J, leaving 5 bases between them. The CDR3 has 11 amino acids. This entry comes from a study of T cell responses to AZD1222 COVID-19 vaccine. Study-wide points: Two AZD1222 doses significantly raised spike-specific TCR breadth and depth over controls. Repertoire collection took place solely once the T cell response had peaked. Of spike-specific TCRs, nearly half reportedly target regions left unmutated in variants.

The method was immunoSEQ multiplex PCR; TCRdb's version includes in-frame clones alone and lacks a portion of them. The table records approximately 140,000 clones, roughly nine tenths of them present only once. This clonotype originated in an adult who received the AZD1222 COVID-19 vaccine. Sequencing was performed on peripheral blood, taken 28 days after the second AZD1222 dose. The J gene is TRBJ2-4, the V gene TRBV30, with D possibly being TRBD1 (5 bases). Here the CDR3 DNA reads TGTGCCTGGAGTGAGGGGAACATTCAGTACTTC. It codes for CAWSEGNIQYF.